The sample holds a few counts of the clone carrying this T cell receptor beta chain. Its antigen is not identified. TCRdb itself ran the RT-PCR reads through MiXCR, one entry per CDR3 protein. This sample has over 150,000 distinct CDR3 sequences, with around 14% found just once. The data were taken from a study of response to subunit inactivated influenza vaccine. Study-wide results and caveats: Authors proposed each seasonal influenza vaccination draws in few new T cells.

The sequencing here drew on CD8+ T cells sorted from PBMCs, taken approximately 5 days after vaccination. This receptor was obtained from a man aged 45 to 65 who received an inactivated influenza vaccine.

The CDR3 bases are TGTGCCAGCAGAACACCCCCGGGAAACTCCTACAATGAGCAGTTCTTC. Amino acid sequence: CASRTPPGNSYNEQFF. This chain uses TRBV7-9 with TRBJ2-1; D is possibly TRBD2 (5 bases). The CDR3 length is 16 residues. Deletions cut 6 bases from V and 0 bases from J, with 15 bases between. Germline V gene lookup returns CDR1 SEHNR and CDR2 FQNEAQ (reference sequence).